The 10 T cell receptor beta chains below were found in one sample sequenced in a study of T cells in tuberculosis. Profiling relied on immunoSEQ multiplex PCR, and the TCRdb table lists in-frame clones only, not all of them. The sample consists of 30,000 to 45,000 clones, about 94% of them appearing once. What was sequenced was PBMCs. The receptors here all came from a donor between 10 and 29 years old with latent tuberculosis or without tuberculosis infection. Some clones in this sample may be carry-over from other donors' samples.

J is TRBJ2-1 and V is TRBV5-8, with 15 bases fitting TRBD2. Germline CDR1 is SGHTS and CDR2 is YDEGEE. This CDR3 is 17 amino acids long. V lost 2 bases, J lost 9 bases, and 9 bases stayed unmatched. CDR3 bases: TGTGCCAGCAGCTTAACCGGGACTAGCGGGGGGAGTGGTGAGCAGTTCTTC. Its protein product is CASSLTGTSGGSGEQFF.

V usage is TRBV10-3 and J usage is TRBJ2-7, with D possibly matching TRBD2 (7 bases). The length of the CDR3 is 14 residues. The V gene's germline CDR1 is ENHRY and CDR2 SYGVKD. Trimming stripped 6 bases from V and 4 bases from J, with 16 bases between. The CDR3 loop is CAISEGGASYEQYF. In DNA form, the CDR3 reads TGTGCCATCAGCGAAGGGGGGGCGAGTTACGAGCAGTACTTC.

This chain joins TRBV10-1 and TRBJ1-6; D is uncertain. The germline CDR1 and CDR2 sequences are WNHNN and SYGVQD (reference sequence). The CDR3 covers 16 residues. With 0 bases removed from V and 9 bases from J, the gap between germline ends came to 15 bases. The CDR3 bases are TGCGCCAGCAGTGAGTCGACTCCTGCCTTAGGTTCACCCCTCCACTTT. Residues: CASSESTPALGSPLHF.

This clone was observed a single time. This chain connects TRBV5-4 to TRBJ2-4, with 11 bases aligning to TRBD2. Germline loops: CDR1 SGHNT, CDR2 YYREEE (reference sequence). Unmatched junction bases numbered 12, after V lost 4 bases and J lost 0 bases. This CDR3 has 19 amino acids. The CDR3 spells CASSPSASGGPLAKNIQYF. Written as DNA, the CDR3 is TGTGCCAGCAGCCCATCGGCTAGCGGGGGGCCTTTAGCCAAAAACATTCAGTACTTC.

This chain connects TRBV2 to TRBJ1-2; 10 nucleotides agree with TRBD1. The CDR3 has 14 residues. Germline CDR1 is SNHLY and CDR2 is FYNNEI. V dropped 7 bases and J dropped 5; count of bases not matched to a gene: 7. The CDR3 DNA reads as TGTGCCAGCATTGACAGGGGGCTGGAGTATGGCTACACCTTC. Its protein is CASIDRGLEYGYTF. Based on the CDR3 plus reference TRBV2 and TRBJ1-2, the full variable domain is EPEVTQTPSHQVTQMGQEVILRCVPISNHLYFYWYRQILGQKVEFLVSFYNNEISEKSEIFDDQFSVERPDGSNFTLKIRSTKLEDSAMYFCASIDRGLEYGYTFGSGTRLTVV.

The chain joins TRBV27 to TRBJ2-1, with 11 bases fitting TRBD2. The CDR3 has 16 residues. CDR1 MNHEY and CDR2 SMNVEV come from the germline V gene (reference sequence). V dropped 8 bases and J dropped 6; count of bases not matched to a gene: 12. CDR3 region: CASRQGIAGGLNEQFF. CDR3 bases: TGTGCCAGCCGTCAAGGAATAGCGGGGGGGCTCAATGAGCAGTTCTTC.

This clone occurred once. The chain recombines TRBV4-3 with TRBJ1-2; D is perhaps TRBD1 (6 bases). This CDR3 contains 17 residues. The germline gives CDR1 LGHNA, CDR2 YSLEER. Trimming took off 2 bases at V and 0 bases at J, with 16 bases between the two ends. The CDR3 protein is CASSQTTGTTTNYGYTF. In DNA form, the CDR3 reads TGCGCCAGCAGCCAAACCACCGGGACAACAACTAACTATGGCTACACCTTC.

This clone was seen only a few times. The chain links TRBV10-1 to TRBJ1-2, with 8 bases identical to TRBD1. CDR1 WNHNN and CDR2 SYGVQD come from the germline V gene (reference sequence). The CDR3 extends over 13 amino acids. Unmatched junction bases numbered 5, after V lost 3 bases and J lost 8 bases. CDR3 sequence (DNA): TGCGCCAGCAGTGACGGGACAGGTGGAGGCTACACCTTC. Amino acid sequence: CASSDGTGGGYTF.

V is TRBV27 and J is TRBJ2-5; D is perhaps TRBD1 (6 bases). Between the trimmed V and J ends, which lost 2 bases and 1 base, there was a span of 14 bases. Germline V gene lookup returns CDR1 MNHEY and CDR2 SMNVEV (reference sequence). CDR3 length equals 16 residues. CDR3 sequence: CASSLVPTGPQETQYF. The DNA of the CDR3 is TGTGCCAGCAGTTTAGTCCCTACAGGGCCCCAAGAGACCCAGTACTTC.

The chain joins TRBV5-1 to TRBJ1-5; D is unclear. V lost 4 bases and J 1 base, leaving 6 bases between the germline ends. Per the germline V gene, CDR1 is SGHRS and CDR2 is YFSETQ. The CDR3 totals 13 residues. In nucleotides, the CDR3 is TGCGCCAGCAGCGACGGGAGCAATCAGCCCCAGCATTTT. The encoded protein is CASSDGSNQPQHF.